This T cell receptor (beta chain) was sequenced during a study of a mutant IDH1 vaccine in newly diagnosed glioma. Study summary: Scheduled for weeks 1, 3, 5, 7, 11, 15, 19 and 23, eight vaccinations were given to patients. Points from the study as a whole: Altogether, 85% to 95% of patients exhibited vaccine-induced immune responses. Pseudoprogression appeared independent of alterations in top peripheral clonotypes.

Method: immunoSEQ multiplex PCR; TCRdb's copy keeps in-frame clones and lacks some. The table has roughly 60,000 clones, roughly 80% seen once. About this clone: What it recognizes is unknown.

The sample's time point: week 23, last vaccination. What each vaccine dose contained was 300 ug of mutant IDH1 20-mer peptide, accompanied by topical imiquimod. Donor diagnoses consisted of new WHO grade 3 or 4 IDH1-mutant, ATRX-lost astrocytomas. CDR1 is SQVTM, CDR2 ANQGSEA, per germline. Between the trimmed V and J ends, which lost 6 bases and 4 bases, there was a span of 4 bases. CDR3 length: 10 residues. The sample consisted of PBMCs, taken from a glioma patient whose treatment included an IDH1 peptide vaccine. The TCR sequence derives from a man in his forties with glioma. This chain connects TRBV29-1 to TRBJ2-1; unclear D gene. The CDR3 bases are TGCAGCGTCGATTACAATGAGCAGTTCTTC. Translating it yields CSVDYNEQFF.